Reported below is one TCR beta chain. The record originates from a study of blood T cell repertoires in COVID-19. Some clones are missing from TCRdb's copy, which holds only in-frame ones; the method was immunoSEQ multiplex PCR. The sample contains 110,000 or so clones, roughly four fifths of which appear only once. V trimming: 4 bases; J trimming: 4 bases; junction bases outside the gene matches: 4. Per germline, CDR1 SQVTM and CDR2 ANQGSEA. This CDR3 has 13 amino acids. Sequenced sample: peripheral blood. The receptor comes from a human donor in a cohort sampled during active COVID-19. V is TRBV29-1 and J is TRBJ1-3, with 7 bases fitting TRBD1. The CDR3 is CSVGDSAGNTIYF. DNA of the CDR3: TGCAGCGTTGGGGACAGTGCGGGAAACACCATATATTTT.